A single sample gave rise to the 25 T cell receptor beta chains below, sequenced in a study of blood T cell repertoires in COVID-19. Using immunoSEQ multiplex PCR, the repertoire was profiled, and TCRdb retains in-frame clones only, with some absent. The sample carries over 300,000 clones, roughly 90% recorded once. Sequencing input: PBMCs or T cells enriched from blood (not recorded which). The receptors originated from a woman in her thirties with acute COVID-19.

The rearrangement joins TRBV4-1 to TRBJ1-1; D is undetermined. From germline, CDR1 is MGHRA and CDR2 YSYEKL. Trimming shortened V by 4 bases and J by 0 bases, and 9 bases separated the two germline ends. This CDR3 is built from 14 residues. The CDR3 spells CASSLQPVNTEAFF. DNA of the CDR3: TGCGCCAGCAGCCTACAGCCAGTGAACACTGAAGCTTTCTTT.

V and J are TRBV5-1 and TRBJ2-7; 7 bases are shared with TRBD2. CDR3 length equals 16 residues. V trimming: 4 bases; J trimming: 4 bases; junction bases outside the gene matches: 14. Germline values: CDR1 SGHRS, CDR2 YFSETQ. The CDR3, as DNA: TGCGCCAGCAGCCTACTAGCGCCCCAGGAGTTGTACGAGCAGTACTTC. This sequence encodes CASSLLAPQELYEQYF.

V and J are TRBV6-5 and TRBJ2-7; the D gene is possibly TRBD2 (6 bases). CDR1 is MNHEY, CDR2 SVGAGI, per germline. This CDR3 has 14 amino acids. The V end lost 11 bases, the J end lost 0 bases, and 17 bases lay between the germline ends. The CDR3 DNA reads TGTGCCGCCGGCGGGGAACTTGTCTCCTACGAGCAGTACTTC. Residues: CAAGGELVSYEQYF.

The rearrangement uses TRBV18 and TRBJ1-4; 11 nucleotides line up with TRBD1. The CDR3 runs to 16 residues. J lost 7 bases, V lost 3 bases, and 7 bases had no gene match. Germline values: CDR1 KGHSH, CDR2 LQKENI. CDR3 in DNA: TGTGCCAGCTCACCTGGACCGGACAGGGGGCGTGAAAAACTGTTTTTT. This codes for CASSPGPDRGREKLFF.

This chain links TRBV5-1 with TRBJ2-1; TRBD1 agrees at 8 bases. Germline V CDR1 and CDR2: SGHRS, YFSETQ. This CDR3 region has 15 residues. J was trimmed by 8 bases and V by 6 bases; bases with no gene match: 13. CDR3 in amino acids: CASKRGQGNIDEQFF. The CDR3 bases are TGCGCCAGCAAACGCGGACAGGGAAATATCGATGAGCAGTTCTTC.

To note about this clone: Sequence at one end of the junction differs from germline and may be a read error. This rearrangement joins TRBV6-5 to TRBJ2-1, with D possibly matching TRBD1 (5 bases). Germline V gene lookup returns CDR1 MNHEY and CDR2 SVGAGI. The CDR3 has 10 residues. The CDR3 region has the DNA TGTGCCAGCTCAATGAGACAGCGCATCTTC. Residues: CASSMRQRIF.

This chain connects TRBV18 to TRBJ2-1, with 8 positions matching TRBD1. The CDR3 runs 16 residues. The V gene end was trimmed by 3 bases and the J gene end by 2 bases; junction bases not matched to a gene: 6. Germline-derived CDR1 and CDR2 are KGHSH and LQKENI. The CDR3: CASSPTGGGTYNEQFF. The CDR3 bases are TGTGCCAGCTCACCCACAGGGGGTGGAACCTACAATGAGCAGTTCTTC.

J is TRBJ1-2 and V is TRBV3-1 (or the pseudogene TRBV3-2), with D maybe TRBD1 (6 bases). V shed 5 bases and J shed 5 bases, with 18 bases lying between them. Per germline, CDR1 LGHDT and CDR2 YNNKEL (reference sequence). The CDR3 is made up of 15 amino acids. The CDR3 here is CASSAETQGGYGYTF. In DNA, the CDR3 is TGTGCCAGCAGCGCCGAAACACAGGGAGGGTATGGCTACACCTTC.

This clone was detected only once. This chain uses TRBV7-8 with TRBJ2-7; tentative D call: TRBD1 (5 bases). Looked up from germline, CDR1 is SGHVS and CDR2 is FQNEAQ. The CDR3 runs 14 residues. V dropped 0 bases and J dropped 6 bases, with 12 bases sitting between them. CDR3 amino acids: CASSLAGATFEQYF. The CDR3 DNA reads TGTGCCAGCAGCTTAGCAGGGGCGACCTTCGAGCAGTACTTC.

The chain joins TRBV4-3 to TRBJ2-3; 15 nucleotides agree with TRBD2. Per germline, CDR1 LGHNA and CDR2 YSLEER. V shed 0 bases, J shed 10 bases, and the junction held 11 bases outside the gene matches. CDR3 length: 18 residues. CDR3 region: CASSQDFGLAGGPRAQYF. For the CDR3, the DNA is TGCGCCAGCAGCCAAGATTTCGGACTAGCGGGGGGGCCTCGTGCGCAGTATTTT.

The chain employs TRBV30 and TRBJ2-7, with a tentative D call TRBD2 (5 bases). CDR3 size: 10 residues. The ends were cut back, 3 bases at V and 6 bases at J, with 6 bases in the middle. Germline values: CDR1 GTSNPN, CDR2 SVGIG (reference sequence). The DNA for the CDR3 is TGTGCCTGGAGCGGGGTCGAGCAGTACTTC. Protein: CAWSGVEQYF.

The chain carries TRBV29-1 and TRBJ2-5; TRBD2 agrees at 8 bases. Germline lookup yields CDR1 SQVTM and CDR2 ANQGSEA. Trimming removed 7 bases from V and 5 bases from J; junction bases left unmatched: 9. The CDR3 has 13 residues. In DNA, the CDR3 is TGCAGCGGCTGGCCGGGGGGGCCTGAGACCCAGTACTTC. Its translation is CSGWPGGPETQYF.

The chain carries TRBV5-1 and TRBJ2-5, with TRBD1 matching over 7 bases. There are 15 residues in the CDR3. CDR1 SGHRS and CDR2 YFSETQ come from the germline V gene. The V and J ends lost 4 bases and 1 base, in that order; junction bases with no gene match: 7. The DNA of the CDR3 is TGCGCCAGCAGCCAAGACAGGGATCCCCAAGAGACCCAGTACTTC. It translates to CASSQDRDPQETQYF.

The V and J genes are TRBV18 and TRBJ1-2, with D unresolved. Trimming took off 3 bases at V and 2 bases at J, with 13 bases between the two ends. Germline loops: CDR1 KGHSH, CDR2 LQKENI. This CDR3 has 15 amino acids. CDR3 nucleotides: TGTGCCAGCTCACCTCCCCCCGGGTACAACTATGGCTACACCTTC. Residues: CASSPPPGYNYGYTF.

The chain has TRBV24-1 and TRBJ2-3, with 14 bases fitting TRBD2. CDR1 and CDR2 (germline): KGHDR, SFDVKD. J lost 3 bases, V lost 4 bases, and 2 bases had no gene match. The CDR3 has 16 residues. The CDR3 DNA reads as TGTGCCACCAGTGAAGGACTAGCGGGGGGAACAGATACGCAGTATTTT. Translating gives CATSEGLAGGTDTQYF.

This chain uses TRBV27 with TRBJ1-6, with 8 positions matching TRBD1. The germline V gene has CDR1 MNHEY and CDR2 SMNVEV (reference sequence). The CDR3 is 17 residues long. The V segment lost 2 bases and the J segment 9 bases; nucleotides outside the gene matches: 12. CDR3 protein: CASSLRTGRDRGSPLHF. DNA of the CDR3: TGTGCCAGCAGTTTAAGGACAGGGAGGGACCGGGGTTCACCCCTCCACTTT.

The J gene is TRBJ2-1, the V gene TRBV15; 7 positions match TRBD1. The J segment lost 4 bases and the V segment lost 0 bases, leaving 3 bases of the junction unmatched. The CDR3 spans 15 residues. The germline V gene has CDR1 LNHNV and CDR2 YYDKDF (reference sequence). For the CDR3, the DNA is TGTGCCACCAGCAGAGACCGGGACAGTTACAATGAGCAGTTCTTC. This encodes CATSRDRDSYNEQFF.

This chain links TRBV6-1 with TRBJ1-2, with a possible D match to TRBD1 (6 bases). This CDR3 has 13 amino acids. Trimming left V 1 base short and J 7 bases short, with 10 bases between. Per germline, CDR1 MNHNS and CDR2 SASEGT. For the CDR3, the DNA is TGTGCCAGCAGTGAAGACAGGGACGGTGGCTACACCTTC. Encoded protein: CASSEDRDGGYTF.

The rearrangement links TRBV5-1 to TRBJ1-1; D is undetermined. Germline CDR1 is SGHRS and CDR2 is YFSETQ. The CDR3 sequence is 15 residues long. V lost 0 bases to trimming and J lost 0 bases, with 9 bases between them. The CDR3 coding sequence is TGCGCCAGCAGCTTGGCCCCAGTCATGAACACTGAAGCTTTCTTT. Protein sequence: CASSLAPVMNTEAFF.

V is TRBV4-1 and J is TRBJ2-1; D might be TRBD1 (6 bases). V lost 1 base, J lost 7 bases, and 8 bases lay in between. The CDR3 has 13 residues. Germline CDR1 MGHRA, CDR2 YSYEKL. CDR3 sequence: CASSQVTGNEQFF. CDR3 DNA: TGCGCCAGCAGCCAAGTAACAGGGAATGAGCAGTTCTTC.

The chain is built from TRBV5-1 and TRBJ2-3; D not resolved. Trimming shortened V by 5 bases and J by 1 base, and 5 bases separated the two germline ends. This CDR3 comprises 12 residues. In germline, CDR1 is SGHRS, CDR2 YFSETQ. CDR3 sequence (DNA): TGCGCCAGCAGGTTAGGCACAGATACGCAGTATTTT. Encoded protein: CASRLGTDTQYF.

The gene calls are TRBV5-1 and TRBJ2-2, with TRBD1 as a possible D gene (5 bases). The CDR3 loop spans 15 amino acids. Per the germline V gene, CDR1 is SGHRS and CDR2 is YFSETQ. V lost 1 base and J lost 3, with 10 bases in between. Written as DNA, the CDR3 is TGCGCCAGCAGCTTGCCGAACAGGTACACCGGGGAGCTGTTTTTT. Encoded protein: CASSLPNRYTGELFF.

The rearrangement links TRBV20-1 to TRBJ2-3, with 8 bases aligning to TRBD2. The CDR3 loop spans 15 amino acids. V was pared by 3 bases and J by 2 bases, with 7 bases of the junction left unmatched. Germline lookup yields CDR1 DFQATT and CDR2 SNEGSKA (reference sequence). This chain's CDR3 is CSASMGSGDTDTQYF. The CDR3 DNA reads as TGCAGTGCTAGTATGGGTAGCGGGGACACAGATACGCAGTATTTT.

The chain couples TRBV5-5 to TRBJ2-7; tentatively, D is TRBD1 (7 bases). Germline-derived CDR1 and CDR2 are SGHKS and YYEKEE (reference sequence). The V and J ends lost 2 bases and 7 bases respectively, with 16 bases between them. The CDR3 length is 14 residues. The CDR3 DNA reads TGTGCCAGCAGCTTTCAGGGGGGTTCACGGGAGCAGTACTTC. Encoded protein: CASSFQGGSREQYF.

This chain connects TRBV4-1 to TRBJ1-5; D not certain. The germline V gene has CDR1 MGHRA and CDR2 YSYEKL. The CDR3 has 16 residues. The V and J ends lost 0 bases and 0 bases respectively, with 9 bases between them. The CDR3 sequence: CASSQDDAGSNQPQHF. The CDR3 DNA is TGCGCCAGCAGCCAAGATGACGCGGGTAGCAATCAGCCCCAGCATTTT.